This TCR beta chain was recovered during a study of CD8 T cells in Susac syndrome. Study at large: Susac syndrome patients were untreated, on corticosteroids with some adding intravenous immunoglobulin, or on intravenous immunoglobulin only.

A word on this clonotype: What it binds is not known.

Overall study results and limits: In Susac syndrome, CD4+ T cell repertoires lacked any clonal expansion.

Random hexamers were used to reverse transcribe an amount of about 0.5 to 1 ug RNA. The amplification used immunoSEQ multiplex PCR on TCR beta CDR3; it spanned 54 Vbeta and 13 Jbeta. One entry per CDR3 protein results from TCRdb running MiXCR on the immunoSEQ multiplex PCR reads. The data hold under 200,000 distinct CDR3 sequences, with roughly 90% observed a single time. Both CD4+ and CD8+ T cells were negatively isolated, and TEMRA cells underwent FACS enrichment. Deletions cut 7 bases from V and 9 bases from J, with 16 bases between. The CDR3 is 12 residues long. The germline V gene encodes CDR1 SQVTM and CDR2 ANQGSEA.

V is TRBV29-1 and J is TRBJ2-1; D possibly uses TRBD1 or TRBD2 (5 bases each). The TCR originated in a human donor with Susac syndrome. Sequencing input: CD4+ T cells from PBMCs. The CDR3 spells CSGSPGSFEQFF. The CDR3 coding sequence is TGCAGCGGATCACCAGGGAGTTTTGAGCAGTTCTTC.